Following are 8 T cell receptor beta chains from one sample sequenced in a study of blood T cells in healthy people across ages. A second roughly 6 to 11 cycle PCR used barcoded and J-beta primers. TCRdb re-derived calls from the 5' RACE reads in MiXCR, one entry per CDR3 protein. There are some 900,000 distinct CDR3 sequences in the sample; about 44% occur only once, and around 15% lies in the top ten. Specimen: blood. The receptors stem from a man under 40 in good health.

The gene calls are TRBV7-2 and TRBJ2-2; D uncertain. The germline V gene encodes CDR1 SGHTA and CDR2 FQGNSA. Trimming stripped 4 bases from V and 1 base from J, with 16 bases between. This CDR3 has 17 residues. The CDR3 is CASSSSLLLGNTGELFF. CDR3 nucleotides: TGTGCCAGCAGCTCAAGCTTGTTACTGGGGAACACCGGGGAGCTGTTTTTT.

The chain carries TRBV7-6 and TRBJ2-1, with TRBD2 identical over 11 bases. The CDR3 loop spans 17 amino acids. Germline loops: CDR1 SGHVS, CDR2 FNYEAQ. J was trimmed by 0 bases and V by 5 bases; bases with no gene match: 6. The CDR3 DNA is TGTGCCAGCAGCCTAACTAGCGGGGGAGTCTCCTACAATGAGCAGTTCTTC. Residues: CASSLTSGGVSYNEQFF.

The chain uses TRBV2 and TRBJ1-2, with no clear D. The CDR3 runs 15 residues. Trimming removed 1 base from V and 4 bases from J, with 13 bases in between. CDR1 is SNHLY and CDR2 is FYNNEI in the germline V gene. This CDR3 reads CASSEGQAAFYGYTF. As DNA, the CDR3 is TGTGCCAGCAGTGAAGGCCAGGCAGCTTTCTATGGCTACACCTTC.

This clonotype was seen once. The chain employs TRBV6-5 and TRBJ2-5; D not resolved. The ends were cut back, 2 bases at V and 5 bases at J, with 12 bases in the middle. The CDR3 consists of 14 residues. From germline, CDR1 is MNHEY and CDR2 SVGAGI. CDR3 DNA: TGTGCCAGCAGTTACGGATCATTGGGGGAGACCCAGTACTTC. This sequence encodes CASSYGSLGETQYF.

The V call is TRBV12-3 or TRBV12-4, the J call TRBJ2-7, with D unclear. The CDR3 loop spans 12 amino acids. V was pared by 2 bases and J by 5 bases, with 7 bases between. CDR3 DNA sequence: TGTGCCAGCAGTTTATTCCCTAACGAGCAGTACTTC. It yields the protein CASSLFPNEQYF.

The rearrangement uses TRBV6-2 or TRBV6-3 and TRBJ2-2; 8 bases line up with TRBD1. Trimming at V came to 0 bases and at J to 0 bases, leaving 3 bases not matched to a gene. The CDR3 length is 17 residues. Germline CDR1 MNHEY, CDR2 SVGEGT. This chain's CDR3 is CASSYSPGQANTGELFF. In DNA form, the CDR3 reads TGTGCCAGCAGTTACTCTCCGGGACAGGCGAACACCGGGGAGCTGTTTTTT.

The table lists this clonotype with a few counts. This sequence joins TRBV28 and TRBJ2-1, with 10 positions matching TRBD2. With 10 bases clipped from V and 11 bases from J, the junction kept 5 bases outside the gene matches. The CDR3 totals 11 residues. Germline loops: CDR1 MDHEN, CDR2 SYDVKM. CDR3 region: CAIGLAVKQFF. Written as DNA, the CDR3 is TGTGCCATCGGACTAGCGGTGAAGCAGTTCTTC.

This clonotype was seen only a few times. V and J are TRBV5-1 and TRBJ2-3; 8 bases are a match to TRBD2. This CDR3 spans 17 amino acids. The V gene end was trimmed by 0 bases and the J gene end by 0 bases; junction bases not matched to a gene: 6. CDR1 and CDR2 (germline): SGHRS, YFSETQ. The CDR3 region is CASSLALAGGSTDTQYF. The CDR3 DNA follows: TGCGCCAGCAGCTTGGCGTTGGCGGGGGGAAGCACAGATACGCAGTATTTT.